The 2 T cell receptor beta chains below all came from one sample that was sequenced in a study of CD8 T cells in ankylosing spondylitis. Study-wide findings and caveats: Typical of ankylosing spondylitis blood, it appeared, was a TCR beta motif of eight highly homologous variants.

TCRdb redid the calling of the 5' RACE reads with MiXCR, one entry per CDR3 protein. The sample records about 440,000 distinct CDR3 sequences, over 15% being singletons. Their antigen targets remain unknown. Sequencing was performed on blood, either unsorted or a sorted T cell fraction (not recorded which). These receptors were collected from a male donor with ankylosing spondylitis.

V gene TRBV12-3 or TRBV12-4 combines with J gene TRBJ1-2, with D possibly TRBD1 on 6 matching bases. The CDR3 sequence is 15 residues long. V lost 1 base to trimming and J lost 2 bases, with 11 bases between them. The CDR3 DNA reads TGTGCCAGCAGTTTAGGACAGGCCGGGAACTATGGCTACACCTTC. Its protein is CASSLGQAGNYGYTF.

This clonotype has a handful of counts. The rearrangement links TRBV5-1 to TRBJ2-7, with TRBD1 matching 7 bases. CDR3 size: 14 residues. Per germline, CDR1 SGHRS and CDR2 YFSETQ. The V and J ends lost 3 bases and 3 bases, in that order; junction bases with no gene match: 6. As DNA, the CDR3 is TGCGCCAGCAGCTCCCGCCGGGACAGCTACGAGCAGTACTTC. It is translated as CASSSRRDSYEQYF.